This TCR beta chain was found in a study of T cell responses to AZD1222 COVID-19 vaccine. V shed 0 bases and J 1 base; nucleotides not matched to a gene: 2. Germline V gives CDR1 SGHRS, CDR2 YFSETQ. The CDR3 is 16 residues long. Clones were sequenced by immunoSEQ multiplex PCR, and TCRdb holds only the in-frame ones, with some missing. The sample consists of some 120,000 clones, 88% of them appearing once. Study-wide points: Possibly, clonal diversity was underestimated; donors were largely white British and included more females. Nearly half of the spike-specific TCRs reportedly recognize variant regions that carry no mutations.

As concerns this clone: Antigen: not known. Other DNA sequences of this sample code for an identical CDR3.

The chain has TRBV5-1 and TRBJ2-1; 9 bases match TRBD2. The receptor's source is an adult in good health. The sequencing here drew on peripheral blood, taken on day 0 of MenACWY control vaccination. CDR3 sequence reads: CASSLGLAVSYNEQFF. Written as DNA, the CDR3 is TGCGCCAGCAGCTTGGGACTAGCGGTGTCCTACAATGAGCAGTTCTTC.